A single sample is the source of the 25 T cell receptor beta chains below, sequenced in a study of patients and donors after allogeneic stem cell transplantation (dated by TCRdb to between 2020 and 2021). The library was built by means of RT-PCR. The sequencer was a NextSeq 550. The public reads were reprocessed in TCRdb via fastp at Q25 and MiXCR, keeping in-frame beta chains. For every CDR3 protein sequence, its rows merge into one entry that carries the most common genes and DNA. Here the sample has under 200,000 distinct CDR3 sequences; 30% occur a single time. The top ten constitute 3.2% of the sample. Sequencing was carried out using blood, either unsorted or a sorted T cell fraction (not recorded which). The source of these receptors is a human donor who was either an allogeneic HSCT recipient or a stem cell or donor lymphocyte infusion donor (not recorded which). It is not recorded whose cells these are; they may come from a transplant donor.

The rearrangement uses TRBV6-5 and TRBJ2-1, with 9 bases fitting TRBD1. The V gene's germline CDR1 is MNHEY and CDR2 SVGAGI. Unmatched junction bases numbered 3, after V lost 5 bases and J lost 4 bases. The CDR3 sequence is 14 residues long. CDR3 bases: TGTGCCAGCAGTGGGACAGGGTCGTACAATGAGCAGTTCTTC. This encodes CASSGTGSYNEQFF.

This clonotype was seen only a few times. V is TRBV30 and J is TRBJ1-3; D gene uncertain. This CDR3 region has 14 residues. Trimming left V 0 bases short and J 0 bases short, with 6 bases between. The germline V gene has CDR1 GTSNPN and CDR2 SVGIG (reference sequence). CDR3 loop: CAWSVQNSGNTIYF. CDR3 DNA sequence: TGTGCCTGGAGTGTTCAGAACTCTGGAAACACCATATATTTT.

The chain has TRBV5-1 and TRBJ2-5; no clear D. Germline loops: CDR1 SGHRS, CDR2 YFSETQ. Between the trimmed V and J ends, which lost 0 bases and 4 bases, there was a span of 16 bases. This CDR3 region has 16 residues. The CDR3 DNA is TGCGCCAGCAGCTTGGGGAAGATCTTAAAATTAGAGACCCAGTACTTC. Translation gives CASSLGKILKLETQYF.

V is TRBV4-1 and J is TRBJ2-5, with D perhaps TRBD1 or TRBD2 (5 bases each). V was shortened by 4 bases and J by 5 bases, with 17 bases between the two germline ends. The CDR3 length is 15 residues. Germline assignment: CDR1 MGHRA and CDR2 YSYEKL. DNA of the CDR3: TGCGCCAGCAGCCCCCGGGACCTTATCGGCGAGACCCAGTACTTC. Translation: CASSPRDLIGETQYF.

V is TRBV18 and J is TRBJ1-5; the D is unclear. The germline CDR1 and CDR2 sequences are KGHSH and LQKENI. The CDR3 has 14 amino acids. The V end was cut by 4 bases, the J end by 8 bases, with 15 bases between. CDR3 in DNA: TGTGCCAGCTCACACTCTGGAGGAGGAAAGCCCCAGCATTTT. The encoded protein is CASSHSGGGKPQHF.

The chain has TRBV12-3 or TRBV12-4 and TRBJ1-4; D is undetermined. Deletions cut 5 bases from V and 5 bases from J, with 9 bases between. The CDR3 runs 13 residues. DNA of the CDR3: TGTGCCAGCAGTCCCACGGAAAATGAAAAACTGTTTTTT. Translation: CASSPTENEKLFF.

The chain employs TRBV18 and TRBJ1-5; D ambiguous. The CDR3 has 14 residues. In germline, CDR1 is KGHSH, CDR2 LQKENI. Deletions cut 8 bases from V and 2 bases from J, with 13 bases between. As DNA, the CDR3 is TGTGCCAGCGCGGACCGGACGGGCAATCAGCCCCAGCATTTT. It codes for CASADRTGNQPQHF.

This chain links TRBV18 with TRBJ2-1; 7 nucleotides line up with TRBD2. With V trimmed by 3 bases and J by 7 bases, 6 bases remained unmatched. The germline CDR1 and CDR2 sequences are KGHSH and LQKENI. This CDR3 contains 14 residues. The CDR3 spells CASSPWEGLNEQFF. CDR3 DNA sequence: TGTGCCAGCTCACCGTGGGAGGGCCTTAATGAGCAGTTCTTC. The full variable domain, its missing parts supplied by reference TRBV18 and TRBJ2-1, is NAGVMQNPRHLVRRRGQEARLRCSPMKGHSHVYWYRQLPEEGLKFMVYLQKENIIDESGMPKERFSAEFPKEGPSILRIQQVVRGDSAAYFCASSPWEGLNEQFFGPGTRLTVL.

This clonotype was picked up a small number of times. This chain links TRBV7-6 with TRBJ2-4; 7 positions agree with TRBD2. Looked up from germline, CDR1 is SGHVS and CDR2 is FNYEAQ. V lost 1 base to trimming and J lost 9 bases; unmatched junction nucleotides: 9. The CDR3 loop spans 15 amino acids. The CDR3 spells CASSLVGGLDGIQYF. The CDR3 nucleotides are TGTGCCAGCAGCTTAGTTGGAGGACTAGATGGCATTCAGTACTTC.

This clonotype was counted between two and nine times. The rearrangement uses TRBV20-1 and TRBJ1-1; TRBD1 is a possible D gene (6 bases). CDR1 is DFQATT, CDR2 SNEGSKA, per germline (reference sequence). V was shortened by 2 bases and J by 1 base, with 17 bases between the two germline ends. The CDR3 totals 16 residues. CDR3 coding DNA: TGCAGTGCTAGAACCCCGACCGGACAGACGAACACTGAAGCTTTCTTT. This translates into CSARTPTGQTNTEAFF.

CDR3 bases: TGTGCCAGCAGTTTAGCGCTGACATCTTGGGGAAAACTGTTTTTT. Translated: CASSLALTSWGKLFF. The genes are TRBV12-3 or TRBV12-4 and TRBJ1-4; D ambiguous. V was clipped by 0 bases and J by 10 bases, with 15 bases between them. The CDR3 consists of 15 residues.

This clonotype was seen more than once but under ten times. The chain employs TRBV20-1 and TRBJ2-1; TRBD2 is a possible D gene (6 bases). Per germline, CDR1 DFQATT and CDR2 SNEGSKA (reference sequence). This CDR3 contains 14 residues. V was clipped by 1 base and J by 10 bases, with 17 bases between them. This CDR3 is CSARGRDFIWEQFF. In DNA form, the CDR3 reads TGCAGTGCTAGAGGCCGGGACTTTATATGGGAGCAGTTCTTC.

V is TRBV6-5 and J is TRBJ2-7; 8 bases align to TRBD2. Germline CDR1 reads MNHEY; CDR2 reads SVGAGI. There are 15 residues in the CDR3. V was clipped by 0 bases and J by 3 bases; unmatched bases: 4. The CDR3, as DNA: TGTGCCAGCAGTTACTCGCTCAGCGGGAGCTACGAGCAGTACTTC. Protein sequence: CASSYSLSGSYEQYF.

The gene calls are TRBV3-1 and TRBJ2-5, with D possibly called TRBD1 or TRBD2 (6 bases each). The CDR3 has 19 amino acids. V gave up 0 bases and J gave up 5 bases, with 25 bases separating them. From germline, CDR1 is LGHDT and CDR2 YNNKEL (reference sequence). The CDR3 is CASSQDFGGGRDPRETQYF. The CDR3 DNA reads TGTGCCAGCAGCCAAGATTTCGGGGGCGGCAGAGACCCCCGGGAGACCCAGTACTTC.

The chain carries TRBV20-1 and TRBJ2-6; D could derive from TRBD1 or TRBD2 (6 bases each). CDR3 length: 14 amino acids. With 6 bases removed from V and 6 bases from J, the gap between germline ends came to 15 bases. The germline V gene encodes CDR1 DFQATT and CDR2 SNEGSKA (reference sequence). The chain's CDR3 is CSALRGREANVLTF. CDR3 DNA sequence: TGCAGTGCCCTACGGGGGCGGGAGGCCAACGTCCTGACTTTC.

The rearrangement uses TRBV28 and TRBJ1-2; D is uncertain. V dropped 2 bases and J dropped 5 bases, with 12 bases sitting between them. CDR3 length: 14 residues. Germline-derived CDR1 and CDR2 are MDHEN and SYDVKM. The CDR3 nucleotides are TGTGCCAGCAGTTTAATCGCCGGCGAGTATGGCTACACCTTC. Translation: CASSLIAGEYGYTF.

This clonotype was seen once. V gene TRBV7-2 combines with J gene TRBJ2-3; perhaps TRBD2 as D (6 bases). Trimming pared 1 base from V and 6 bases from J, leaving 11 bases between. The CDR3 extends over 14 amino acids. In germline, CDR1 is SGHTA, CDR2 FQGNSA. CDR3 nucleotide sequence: TGTGCCAGCAGCTTAGGACGGGAGTACGATACGCAGTATTTT. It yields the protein CASSLGREYDTQYF. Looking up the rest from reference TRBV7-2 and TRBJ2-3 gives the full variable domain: GAGVSQSPSNKVTEKGKDVELRCDPISGHTALYWYRQSLGQGLEFLIYFQGNSAPDKSGLPSDRFSAERTGGSVSTLTIQRTQQEDSAVYLCASSLGREYDTQYFGPGTRLTVL.

The CDR3 nucleotides read TGTGCCAGAGGGGGTAGCGGGAGGGGTAATGAGCAGTTCTTC. Its translation is CARGGSGRGNEQFF. The chain combines TRBV21-1 with TRBJ2-1; TRBD2 reflects the table's D call only, with no check against the DNA. TRBV21-1 is assigned pseudogene status. The CDR3 runs to 14 residues.

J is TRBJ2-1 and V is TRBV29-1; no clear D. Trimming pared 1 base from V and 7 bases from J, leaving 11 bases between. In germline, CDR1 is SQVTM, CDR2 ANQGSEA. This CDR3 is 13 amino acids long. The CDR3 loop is CSVEGLTRNEQFF. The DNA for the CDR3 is TGCAGCGTTGAAGGACTGACGCGTAATGAGCAGTTCTTC.

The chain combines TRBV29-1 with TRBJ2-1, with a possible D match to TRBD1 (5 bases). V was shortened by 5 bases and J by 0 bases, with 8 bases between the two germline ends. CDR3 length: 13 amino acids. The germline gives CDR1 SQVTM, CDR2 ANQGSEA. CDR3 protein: CSVPRASYNEQFF. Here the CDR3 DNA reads TGCAGCGTTCCCAGGGCCTCCTACAATGAGCAGTTCTTC.

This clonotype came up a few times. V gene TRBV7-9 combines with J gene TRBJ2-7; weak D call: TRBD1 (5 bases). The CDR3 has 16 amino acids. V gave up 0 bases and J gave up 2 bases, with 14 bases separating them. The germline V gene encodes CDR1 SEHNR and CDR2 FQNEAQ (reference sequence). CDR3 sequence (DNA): TGTGCCAGCAGCTTAGCGCGAACGGACATTACCTACGAGCAGTACTTC. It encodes CASSLARTDITYEQYF.

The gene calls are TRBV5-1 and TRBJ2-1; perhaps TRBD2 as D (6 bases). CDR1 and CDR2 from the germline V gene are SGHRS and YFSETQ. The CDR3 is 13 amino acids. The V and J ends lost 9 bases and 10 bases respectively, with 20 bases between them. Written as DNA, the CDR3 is TGCGCCACCCTTCTCGAATGGGAGGAGGAGCAGTTCTTC. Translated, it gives CATLLEWEEEQFF.

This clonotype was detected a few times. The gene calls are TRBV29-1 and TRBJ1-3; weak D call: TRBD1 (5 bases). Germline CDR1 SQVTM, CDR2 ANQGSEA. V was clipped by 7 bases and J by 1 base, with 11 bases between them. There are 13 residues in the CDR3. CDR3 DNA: TGCAGCGCCGATGGGGGATCTGGAAACACCATATATTTT. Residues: CSADGGSGNTIYF.

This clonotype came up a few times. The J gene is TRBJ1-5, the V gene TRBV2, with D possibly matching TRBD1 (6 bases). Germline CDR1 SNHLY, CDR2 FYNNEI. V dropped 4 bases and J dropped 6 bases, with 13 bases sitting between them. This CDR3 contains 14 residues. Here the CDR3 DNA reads TGTGCCAGCAGTGTGTGGGGGGCCGGTCAGCCCCAGCATTTT. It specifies CASSVWGAGQPQHF.

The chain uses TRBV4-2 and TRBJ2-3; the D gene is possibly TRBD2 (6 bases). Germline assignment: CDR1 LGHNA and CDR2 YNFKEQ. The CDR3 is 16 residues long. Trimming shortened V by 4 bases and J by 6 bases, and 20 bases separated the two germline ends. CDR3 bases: TGTGCCAGCAGCCTGGATGGGCGGGAACCAGATGATACGCAGTATTTT. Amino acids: CASSLDGREPDDTQYF.